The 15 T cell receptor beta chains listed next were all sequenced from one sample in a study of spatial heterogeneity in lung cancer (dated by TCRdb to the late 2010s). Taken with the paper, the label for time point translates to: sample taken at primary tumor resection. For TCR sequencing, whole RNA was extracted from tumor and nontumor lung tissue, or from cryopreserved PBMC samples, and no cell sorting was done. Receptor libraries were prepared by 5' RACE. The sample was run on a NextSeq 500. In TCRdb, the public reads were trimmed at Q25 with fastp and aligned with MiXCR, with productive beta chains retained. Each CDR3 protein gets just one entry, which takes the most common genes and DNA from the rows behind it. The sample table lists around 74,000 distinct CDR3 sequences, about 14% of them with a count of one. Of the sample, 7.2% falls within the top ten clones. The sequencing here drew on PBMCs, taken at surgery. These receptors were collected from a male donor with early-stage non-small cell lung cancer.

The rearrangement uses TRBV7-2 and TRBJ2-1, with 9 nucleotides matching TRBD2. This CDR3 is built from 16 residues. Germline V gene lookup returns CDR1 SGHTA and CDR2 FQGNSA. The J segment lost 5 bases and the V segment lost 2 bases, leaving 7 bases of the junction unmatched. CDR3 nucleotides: TGTGCCAGCAGCTTAAGGGGACTAGCAGGGGACAATGAGCAGTTCTTC. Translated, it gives CASSLRGLAGDNEQFF.

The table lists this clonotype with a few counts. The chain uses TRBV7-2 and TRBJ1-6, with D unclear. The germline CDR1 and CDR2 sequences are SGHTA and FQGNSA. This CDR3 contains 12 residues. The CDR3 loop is CASSGYNSPLHF. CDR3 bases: TGTGCTTCCTCGGGTTATAATTCACCCCTCCACTTT.

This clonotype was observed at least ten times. The CDR3 region is CASSSQLAVSSGANVLTF. For the CDR3, the DNA is TGTGCCAGCAGTTCCCAACTAGCGGTTAGCTCTGGGGCCAACGTCCTGACTTTC. This chain connects TRBV27 to TRBJ2-6, with 8 positions matching TRBD2. This CDR3 region has 18 residues. V gave up 4 bases and J gave up 0 bases; unmatched junction bases: 8. Germline CDR1 and CDR2: MNHEY and SMNVEV (reference sequence).

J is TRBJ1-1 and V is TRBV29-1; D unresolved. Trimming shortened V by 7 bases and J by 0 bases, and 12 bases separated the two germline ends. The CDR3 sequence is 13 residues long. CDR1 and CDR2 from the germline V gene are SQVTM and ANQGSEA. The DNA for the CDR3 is TGCAGCGGATACGGGATCATGAACACTGAAGCTTTCTTT. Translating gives CSGYGIMNTEAFF.

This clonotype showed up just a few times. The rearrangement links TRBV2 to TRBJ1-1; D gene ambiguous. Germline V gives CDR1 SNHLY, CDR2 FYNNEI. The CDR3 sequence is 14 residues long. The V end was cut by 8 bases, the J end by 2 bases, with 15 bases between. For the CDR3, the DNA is TGTGCCAGCTTAGACGGCCAGCGCAACACTGAAGCTTTCTTT. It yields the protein CASLDGQRNTEAFF.

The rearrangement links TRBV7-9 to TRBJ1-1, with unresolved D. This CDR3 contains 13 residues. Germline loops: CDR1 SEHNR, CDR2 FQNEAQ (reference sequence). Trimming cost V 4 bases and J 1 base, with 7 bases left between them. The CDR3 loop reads CASSSPKNTEAFF. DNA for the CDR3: TGTGCCAGCAGCTCACCAAAGAACACTGAAGCTTTCTTT. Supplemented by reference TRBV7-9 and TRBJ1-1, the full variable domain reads DTGVSQNPRHKITKRGQNVTFRCDPISEHNRLYWYRQTLGQGPEFLTYFQNEAQLEKSRLLSDRFSAERPKGSFSTLEIQRTEQGDSAMYLCASSSPKNTEAFFGQGTRLTVV.

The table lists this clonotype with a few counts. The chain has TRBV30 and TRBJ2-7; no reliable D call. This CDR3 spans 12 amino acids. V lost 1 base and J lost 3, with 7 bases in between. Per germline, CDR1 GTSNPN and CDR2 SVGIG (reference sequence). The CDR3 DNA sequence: TGTGCCTGGAGTGGAGCTAGCTACGAGCAGTACTTC. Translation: CAWSGASYEQYF.

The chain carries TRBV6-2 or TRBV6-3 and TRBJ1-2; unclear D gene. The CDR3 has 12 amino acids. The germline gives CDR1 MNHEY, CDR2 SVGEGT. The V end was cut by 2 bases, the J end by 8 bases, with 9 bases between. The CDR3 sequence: CASSYGQPGYTF. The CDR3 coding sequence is TGTGCCAGCAGTTACGGCCAGCCCGGCTACACCTTC.

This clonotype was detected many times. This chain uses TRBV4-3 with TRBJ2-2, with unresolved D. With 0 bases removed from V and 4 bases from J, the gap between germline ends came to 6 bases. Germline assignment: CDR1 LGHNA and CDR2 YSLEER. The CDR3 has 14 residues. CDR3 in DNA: TGCGCCAGCAGCCAAGATTCCCGCACCGGGGAGCTGTTTTTT. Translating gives CASSQDSRTGELFF.

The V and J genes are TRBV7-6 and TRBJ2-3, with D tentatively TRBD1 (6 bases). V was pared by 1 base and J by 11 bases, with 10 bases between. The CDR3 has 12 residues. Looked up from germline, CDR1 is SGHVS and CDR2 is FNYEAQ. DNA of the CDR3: TGTGCCAGCAGCTTAGAGGGACAAAGGCAGTATTTT. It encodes CASSLEGQRQYF.

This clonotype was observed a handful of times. The DNA for the CDR3 is TGTGCCAGCAGTCCCCCCCTAGGAAATGAGCAGTTCTTC. Translation: CASSPPLGNEQFF. The V call is TRBV12-3 or TRBV12-4, the J call TRBJ2-1; D ambiguous. V was cut by 5 bases and J by 7 bases, with 12 bases left in between. The CDR3 spans 13 residues.

The CDR3 sequence is CASSPRGAGGPREQFF. CDR3 nucleotides: TGTGCCAGCTCACCAAGAGGAGCGGGAGGGCCGCGGGAGCAGTTCTTC. The chain employs TRBV18 and TRBJ2-1; 10 nucleotides align to TRBD2. V lost 2 bases, J lost 10 bases, and 11 bases stayed unmatched. Germline CDR1 KGHSH, CDR2 LQKENI. This CDR3 spans 16 amino acids.

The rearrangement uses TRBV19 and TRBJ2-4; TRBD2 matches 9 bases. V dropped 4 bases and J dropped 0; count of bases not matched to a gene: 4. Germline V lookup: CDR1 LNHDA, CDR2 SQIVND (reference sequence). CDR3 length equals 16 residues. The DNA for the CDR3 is TGTGCCAGTAGTAGGGCTAGCGGGGTAGCCAAAAACATTCAGTACTTC. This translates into CASSRASGVAKNIQYF. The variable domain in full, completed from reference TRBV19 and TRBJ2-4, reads DGGITQSPKYLFRKEGQNVTLSCEQNLNHDAMYWYRQDPGQGLRLIYYSQIVNDFQKGDIAEGYSVSREKKESFPLTVTSAQKNPTAFYLCASSRASGVAKNIQYFGAGTRLSVL.

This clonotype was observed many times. The CDR3 protein is CASSEQPTSYNEQFF. For the CDR3, the DNA is TGTGCCAGCAGTGAACAACCTACCTCCTACAATGAGCAGTTCTTC. The V and J genes are TRBV6-4 and TRBJ2-1; the D is unclear. This CDR3 has 15 amino acids. Germline CDR1 MRHNA, CDR2 SNTAGT. Between the trimmed V and J ends, which lost 3 bases and 0 bases, there was a span of 9 bases.

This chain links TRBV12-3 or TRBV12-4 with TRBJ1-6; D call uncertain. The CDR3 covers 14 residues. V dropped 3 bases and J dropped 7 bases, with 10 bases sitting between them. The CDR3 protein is CASSFHAGNSPLHF. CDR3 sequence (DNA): TGTGCCAGCAGTTTTCACGCCGGGAATTCACCCCTCCACTTT.